This entry lists 15 T cell receptor beta chains sequenced from one sample in a study of blood T cell repertoires in COVID-19. Sequencing used immunoSEQ multiplex PCR; TCRdb keeps in-frame clones, though not all of them. The repertoire consists of more than 75,000 clones, with 87% occurring once and the leading ten covering just over 8%. The sample consisted of peripheral blood. These receptors came from a man younger than 45 with acute or convalescent COVID-19.

This rearrangement joins TRBV7-9 to TRBJ2-1; 13 nucleotides match TRBD2. The CDR3 has 15 residues. Germline V gene lookup returns CDR1 SEHNR and CDR2 FQNEAQ (reference sequence). With 6 bases clipped from V and 6 bases from J, the junction kept 5 bases outside the gene matches. The chain's CDR3 is CASSPTSGRGNEQFF. CDR3 nucleotide sequence: TGTGCCAGCAGTCCAACTAGCGGGAGGGGCAATGAGCAGTTCTTC.

V is TRBV7-9 and J is TRBJ2-7, with TRBD1 as a possible D gene (5 bases). V shed 7 bases and J shed 7 bases, with 23 bases lying between them. The CDR3 has 15 amino acids. The germline V gene encodes CDR1 SEHNR and CDR2 FQNEAQ (reference sequence). CDR3 DNA: TGTGCCAGCAACGCAGTGGGGCTATTAAGCTCGGAGCAGTACTTC. Translation gives CASNAVGLLSSEQYF. The complete variable domain, with remaining parts taken from reference TRBV7-9 and TRBJ2-7, reads DTGVSQNPRHKITKRGQNVTFRCDPISEHNRLYWYRQTLGQGPEFLTYFQNEAQLEKSRLLSDRFSAERPKGSFSTLEIQRTEQGDSAMYLCASNAVGLLSSEQYFGPGTRLTVT.

The chain links TRBV4-2 to TRBJ2-1; 15 bases fit TRBD2. The length of the CDR3 is 19 residues. Germline loops: CDR1 LGHNA, CDR2 YNFKEQ. V gave up 4 bases and J gave up 7 bases; unmatched junction bases: 14. The CDR3 protein is CASSRSGLAGGLNWNEQFF. The CDR3 DNA is TGTGCCAGCAGCCGGTCGGGACTAGCGGGAGGTTTAAACTGGAATGAGCAGTTCTTC.

The chain couples TRBV9 to TRBJ2-2; D is unclear. The CDR3 length is 12 residues. CDR1 SGDLS and CDR2 YYNGEE come from the germline V gene. Trimming removed 0 bases from V and 7 bases from J, with 4 bases in between. CDR3 sequence: CASSVVIGELFF. The CDR3 DNA is TGTGCCAGCAGCGTAGTTATCGGGGAGCTGTTTTTT. The full variable domain, with the rest looked up from reference TRBV9 and TRBJ2-2, is DSGVTQTPKHLITATGQRVTLRCSPRSGDLSVYWYQQSLDQGLQFLIQYYNGEERAKGNILERFSAQQFPDLHSELNLSSLELGDSALYFCASSVVIGELFFGEGSRLTVL.

The rearrangement links TRBV5-1 to TRBJ2-7, with 8 nucleotides matching TRBD2. V shed 5 bases and J 4 bases; nucleotides not matched to a gene: 8. CDR1 is SGHRS and CDR2 is YFSETQ in the germline V gene. The CDR3 totals 14 residues. CDR3 protein: CASRAGSGSYEQYF. CDR3 nucleotides: TGCGCCAGCAGGGCGGGAAGCGGGAGTTACGAGCAGTACTTC.

The V call is TRBV7-6, the J call TRBJ2-7; 8 positions match TRBD1. Germline CDR1 and CDR2: SGHVS and FNYEAQ. After removal of 5 bases from V and 6 bases from J, the junction contained 3 bases not matched to a gene. The CDR3 has 12 residues. The CDR3, as DNA: TGTGCCAGCAGCCAAACAGGGGGCGAGCAGTACTTC. Its translation: CASSQTGGEQYF.

J is TRBJ1-1 and V is TRBV4-3, with D maybe TRBD1 (6 bases). With 1 base removed from V and 4 bases from J, the gap between germline ends came to 10 bases. Germline assignment: CDR1 LGHNA and CDR2 YSLEER. The CDR3 extends over 14 amino acids. CDR3 amino acids: CASSQVTGSTEAFF. The CDR3 nucleotides are TGCGCCAGCAGCCAAGTCACAGGGTCCACTGAAGCTTTCTTT.

This clone is a singleton in its sample. The chain couples TRBV9 to TRBJ2-7; tentatively, D is TRBD2 (6 bases). The CDR3 sequence is 14 residues long. The germline V and J ends were trimmed by 4 bases and 1 base, with 12 bases remaining between them. Germline-derived CDR1 and CDR2 are SGDLS and YYNGEE. The CDR3, as DNA: TGTGCCAGCAGCCCAGGAGGGGATTCCTACGAGCAGTACTTC. It specifies CASSPGGDSYEQYF.

This chain links TRBV4-1 with TRBJ2-7; TRBD2 agrees at 9 bases. CDR3 size: 14 residues. Trimming removed 3 bases from V and 5 bases from J; junction bases left unmatched: 5. The germline V gene encodes CDR1 MGHRA and CDR2 YSYEKL. The CDR3 sequence: CASSQTSGDHEQYF. The CDR3 nucleotides are TGCGCCAGCAGCCAGACTAGCGGAGACCACGAGCAGTACTTC.

The chain is built from TRBV9 and TRBJ2-3; 9 bases fit TRBD2. CDR3 length equals 14 residues. Trimming cost V 7 bases and J 5 bases; bases outside gene matches: 8. Germline loops: CDR1 SGDLS, CDR2 YYNGEE. The DNA for the CDR3 is TGTGCCAGCGGACTGGCTAGCGGGAAAGATACGCAGTATTTT. This codes for CASGLASGKDTQYF.

The V and J genes are TRBV19 and TRBJ2-7; tentatively, D is TRBD1 (6 bases). Germline lookup yields CDR1 LNHDA and CDR2 SQIVND (reference sequence). Trimming shortened V by 6 bases and J by 6 bases, and 18 bases separated the two germline ends. There are 14 residues in the CDR3. DNA of the CDR3: TGTGCCAGTAGCCCCGGTCAGACAGGATCCGAGCAGTACTTC. It yields the protein CASSPGQTGSEQYF.

This clone came up a few times. V gene TRBV2 combines with J gene TRBJ2-7; TRBD1 might be the D (6 bases). Germline CDR1 is SNHLY and CDR2 is FYNNEI. This CDR3 is 12 amino acids long. With 7 bases removed from V and 2 bases from J, the gap between germline ends came to 9 bases. The CDR3 sequence is CASTGDTYEQYF. As DNA, the CDR3 is TGTGCCAGCACAGGGGACACCTACGAGCAGTACTTC.

In this sample, this clone turned up once. The genes are TRBV4-3 and TRBJ2-1; no reliable D call. This CDR3 has 13 amino acids. Germline V gene sequence: CDR1 LGHNA, CDR2 YSLEER. Deletions cut 1 base from V and 5 bases from J, with 6 bases between. For the CDR3, the DNA is TGCGCCAGCAGCCAAGTGTCTGACAATGAGCAGTTCTTC. Translated: CASSQVSDNEQFF.

The rearrangement uses TRBV27 and TRBJ2-1, with 7 bases aligning to TRBD1. V dropped 3 bases and J dropped 9; count of bases not matched to a gene: 5. From germline, CDR1 is MNHEY and CDR2 SMNVEV (reference sequence). The length of the CDR3 is 13 residues. The CDR3 here is CASSFTGVGEQFF. The CDR3 coding sequence is TGTGCCAGCAGTTTTACAGGGGTTGGTGAGCAGTTCTTC.

The CDR3, as DNA: TGTGCCAGCAGTCCTAATCTCTACGAGCAGTACTTC. Its protein product is CASSPNLYEQYF. The chain combines TRBV28 with TRBJ2-7; D remains ambiguous. Deletions cut 5 bases from V and 3 bases from J, with 8 bases between. CDR3 length equals 12 residues. CDR1 MDHEN and CDR2 SYDVKM come from the germline V gene.